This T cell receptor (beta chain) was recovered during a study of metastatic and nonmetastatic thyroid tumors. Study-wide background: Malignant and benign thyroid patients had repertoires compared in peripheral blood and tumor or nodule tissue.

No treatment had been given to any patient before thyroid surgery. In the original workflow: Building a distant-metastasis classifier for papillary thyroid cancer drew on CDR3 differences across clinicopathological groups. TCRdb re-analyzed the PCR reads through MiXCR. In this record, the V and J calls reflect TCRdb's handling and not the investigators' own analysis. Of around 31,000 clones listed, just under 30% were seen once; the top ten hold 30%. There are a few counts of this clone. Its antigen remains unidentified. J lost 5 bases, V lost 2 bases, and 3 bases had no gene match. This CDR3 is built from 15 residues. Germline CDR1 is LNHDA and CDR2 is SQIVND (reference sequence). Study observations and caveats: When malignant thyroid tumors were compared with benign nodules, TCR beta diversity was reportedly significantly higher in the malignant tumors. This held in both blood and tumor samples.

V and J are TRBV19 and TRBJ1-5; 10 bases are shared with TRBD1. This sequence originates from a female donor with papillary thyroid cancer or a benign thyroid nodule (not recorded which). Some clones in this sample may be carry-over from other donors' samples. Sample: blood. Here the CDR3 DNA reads TGTGCCAGTAGTATATTGACAGGGGGCGATCAGCCCCAGCATTTT. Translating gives CASSILTGGDQPQHF.